This paragraph covers one T cell receptor (beta chain) sequence. This specimen belongs to a study of blood T cell repertoires in COVID-19. Participant ages covered about 18 to 89 years across about 25 US areas. Clinical history reported by participants formed the basis on which cohorts were assigned. This CDR3 is built from 13 residues. The germline V gene encodes CDR1 SQVTM and CDR2 ANQGSEA. V shed 7 bases, J shed 5 bases, and the junction held 10 bases outside the gene matches. Original analysis: Amplification from reference gene primers served as the basis for estimated nucleated cell counts. The assay was immunoSEQ multiplex PCR, and TCRdb's table has in-frame clones only and misses some. V and J calls and clone size are as listed in that table; D and trimming were resolved from the DNA. Of 180,000 or so clones listed, roughly 80% were seen once; the top ten hold under 15%.

V is TRBV29-1 and J is TRBJ2-5; 7 bases fit TRBD1. Sample: PBMCs or T cells enriched from blood (not recorded which). This clonotype originated in a man in his 60s who had been exposed to COVID-19. The CDR3 is CSGKTGVSETQYF. Here the CDR3 DNA reads TGCAGCGGTAAAACAGGGGTATCGGAGACCCAGTACTTC.